This T cell receptor beta chain derives from a study of PD-L1 blockade in urothelial cancer. On the study more broadly: Blood was subjected to analysis at 3 weeks (second dose) and 6 weeks following treatment start.

The CDR3 spans 12 residues. V lost 5 bases and J lost 5, with 7 bases in between. Germline loops: CDR1 MDHEN, CDR2 SYDVKM. Sequencing used immunoSEQ multiplex PCR; TCRdb keeps in-frame clones, though not all of them. The sample yields about 69,000 clones, about 88% seen once. This rearrangement joins TRBV28 to TRBJ1-5; D is ambiguous. This clonotype originated in a man aged 60 to 75 with urothelial cancer. This specimen was PBMCs, taken around atezolizumab (anti-PD-L1) treatment. The CDR3 DNA sequence: TGTGCCAGCAGTGATGAGGATCAGCCCCAGCATTTT. Residues: CASSDEDQPQHF.